A single sample gave rise to the 29 T cell receptor beta chains below, sequenced in a study of T cell responses to AZD1222 COVID-19 vaccine. The protocol was immunoSEQ multiplex PCR, while the TCRdb copy is restricted to in-frame clones and leaves out a portion. The sample shows 180,000 or so clones, approximately 86% of them seen only once. The sample here was peripheral blood, taken on day 0 of AZD1222 vaccination. These receptors all stem from an adult in good health.

The chain couples TRBV9 to TRBJ1-2, with D possibly TRBD1 on 5 matching bases. CDR1 SGDLS and CDR2 YYNGEE come from the germline V gene. The length of the CDR3 is 13 residues. V lost 4 bases to trimming and J lost 7 bases, with 14 bases between them. CDR3 DNA: TGTGCCAGCAGCACGGGACTGGTGGGTGGCTACACCTTC. This gives the protein CASSTGLVGGYTF.

The CDR3 sequence is CASSLGGTNYGYTF. The CDR3 DNA reads as TGTGCCAGCAGTTTAGGAGGGACTAACTATGGCTACACCTTC. The genes are TRBV27 and TRBJ1-2; D ambiguous. The CDR3 has 14 amino acids. The germline CDR1 and CDR2 sequences are MNHEY and SMNVEV (reference sequence). Trimming took off 2 bases at V and 0 bases at J, with 7 bases between the two ends.

The chain is built from TRBV5-5 and TRBJ2-7, with 8 bases aligning to TRBD1. V shed 5 bases, J shed 2 bases, and the junction held 6 bases outside the gene matches. Looked up from germline, CDR1 is SGHKS and CDR2 is YYEKEE (reference sequence). The CDR3 contains 14 residues. The CDR3 reads CASRTGQETYEQYF. CDR3 DNA: TGTGCCAGCAGAACGGGACAGGAAACCTACGAGCAGTACTTC.

The J gene is TRBJ1-1, the V gene TRBV19; the D gene is possibly TRBD1 (5 bases). Trimming stripped 3 bases from V and 0 bases from J, with 17 bases between. Per the germline V gene, CDR1 is LNHDA and CDR2 is SQIVND (reference sequence). The CDR3 consists of 17 residues. The CDR3 reads CASSMAVVRGLNTEAFF. The DNA for the CDR3 is TGTGCCAGTAGTATGGCTGTGGTGAGGGGCTTGAACACTGAAGCTTTCTTT. The variable domain in full, completed from reference TRBV19 and TRBJ1-1, reads DGGITQSPKYLFRKEGQNVTLSCEQNLNHDAMYWYRQDPGQGLRLIYYSQIVNDFQKGDIAEGYSVSREKKESFPLTVTSAQKNPTAFYLCASSMAVVRGLNTEAFFGQGTRLTVV.

This clone has only one observation. V usage is TRBV19 and J usage is TRBJ2-2; 8 bases line up with TRBD1. V shed 3 bases and J 6 bases; nucleotides not matched to a gene: 3. The CDR3 length is 14 residues. Germline assignment: CDR1 LNHDA and CDR2 SQIVND (reference sequence). In DNA, the CDR3 is TGTGCCAGTAGTATGACGACAGGGGCCGGGGAGCTGTTTTTT. Residues: CASSMTTGAGELFF.

This chain connects TRBV28 to TRBJ1-2; 7 positions agree with TRBD1. V shed 10 bases, J shed 8 bases, and the junction held 16 bases outside the gene matches. This CDR3 is built from 14 residues. CDR1 is MDHEN, CDR2 SYDVKM, per germline. CDR3 bases: TGTGCCACCGACAGGGAGGGAGTTATGTGGGGCTACACCTTC. This codes for CATDREGVMWGYTF.

The chain is built from TRBV7-3 and TRBJ2-1; TRBD1 aligns across 7 bases. J gave up 5 bases and V 5 bases, and 9 bases lay outside the gene matches. This CDR3 is 15 amino acids long. Germline V gene sequence: CDR1 SGHTA, CDR2 FQGTGA. CDR3 protein: CASSVRGQPDNEQFF. The CDR3 bases are TGTGCCAGCAGCGTAAGGGGACAGCCGGACAATGAGCAGTTCTTC.

This chain uses TRBV7-3 with TRBJ2-7, with 8 positions matching TRBD1. The CDR3 sequence is 15 residues long. Per germline, CDR1 SGHTA and CDR2 FQGTGA. With V trimmed by 5 bases and J by 4 bases, 10 bases remained unmatched. This CDR3 is CASSQLRQGAYEQYF. CDR3 DNA sequence: TGTGCCAGCAGCCAACTTAGGCAGGGGGCGTACGAGCAGTACTTC.

The CDR3 sequence: CASSFLMDPNQPQHF. CDR3 nucleotides: TGTGCCAGCAGCTTCTTAATGGACCCCAATCAGCCCCAGCATTTT. J is TRBJ1-5 and V is TRBV7-9; D remains ambiguous. Between the trimmed V and J ends, which lost 3 bases and 3 bases, there was a span of 12 bases. Germline V CDR1 and CDR2: SEHNR, FQNEAQ (reference sequence). This CDR3 is built from 15 residues.

The gene calls are TRBV2 and TRBJ1-6, with 10 bases that match TRBD1. CDR1 is SNHLY and CDR2 is FYNNEI in the germline V gene. With V trimmed by 5 bases and J by 8 bases, 6 bases remained unmatched. This CDR3 comprises 15 residues. This chain's CDR3 is CASSTFGQGDSPLHF. Written as DNA, the CDR3 is TGTGCCAGCAGTACTTTTGGACAGGGGGATTCACCCCTCCACTTT.

The rearrangement uses TRBV5-6 and TRBJ1-2; maybe TRBD1 (5 bases). This CDR3 region has 17 residues. Germline loops: CDR1 SGHDT, CDR2 YYEEEE. Trimming pared 1 base from V and 4 bases from J, leaving 20 bases between. The CDR3 loop is CASSLRQGGFAVYGYTF. CDR3 sequence (DNA): TGTGCCAGCAGCTTGCGGCAGGGAGGGTTCGCTGTCTATGGCTACACCTTC.

The genes are TRBV5-1 and TRBJ1-4; D is uncertain. Germline V CDR1 and CDR2: SGHRS, YFSETQ. This CDR3 spans 16 amino acids. V was trimmed by 7 bases and J by 0 bases, leaving 16 bases between them. CDR3 sequence reads: CASSRAVVATNEKLFF. The CDR3 DNA reads TGCGCCAGCTCTCGAGCCGTAGTTGCAACTAATGAAAAACTGTTTTTT.

This clone was observed once. The chain couples TRBV7-9 to TRBJ1-1, with unresolved D. Germline V gene lookup returns CDR1 SEHNR and CDR2 FQNEAQ (reference sequence). V was shortened by 4 bases and J by 8 bases, with 11 bases between the two germline ends. The CDR3 has 12 residues. CDR3 sequence reads: CASSYPQKEAFF. The DNA for the CDR3 is TGTGCCAGCAGCTACCCCCAGAAAGAAGCTTTCTTT.

This chain joins TRBV30 and TRBJ2-7; perhaps TRBD2 as D (7 bases). The CDR3 is 15 residues long. The germline V gene encodes CDR1 GTSNPN and CDR2 SVGIG (reference sequence). V lost 2 bases and J 7 bases, leaving 21 bases between the germline ends. This CDR3 is CAWSLSGGRSGEQYF. The CDR3 bases are TGTGCCTGGAGTCTCTCCGGGGGGCGATCGGGAGAGCAGTACTTC.

The sample holds one count of this clone. This chain joins TRBV19 and TRBJ1-2; unclear D gene. V dropped 4 bases and J dropped 2 bases, with 11 bases sitting between them. CDR1 is LNHDA and CDR2 is SQIVND in the germline V gene (reference sequence). This CDR3 spans 14 amino acids. CDR3 loop: CASSNGGSNYGYTF. CDR3 nucleotide sequence: TGTGCCAGTAGTAACGGCGGAAGCAACTATGGCTACACCTTC.

The chain is built from TRBV14 and TRBJ1-6; D ambiguous. Trimming took off 0 bases at V and 9 bases at J, with 6 bases between the two ends. CDR1 is SGHDN, CDR2 FVKESK, per germline. The CDR3 covers 13 residues. CDR3 sequence reads: CASSQDRVSPLHF. For the CDR3, the DNA is TGTGCCAGCAGCCAAGATAGGGTTTCACCCCTCCACTTT.

The chain joins TRBV7-8 to TRBJ1-2; no clear D gene. The V gene lost 3 bases and the J gene lost 0 bases, with 11 bases spanning the gap. The germline gives CDR1 SGHVS, CDR2 FQNEAQ. CDR3 length: 15 amino acids. The DNA of the CDR3 is TGTGCCAGCAGCTTTAGCGGACCGGCTAACTATGGCTACACCTTC. The encoded protein is CASSFSGPANYGYTF.

J is TRBJ1-1 and V is TRBV5-1, with a weak D call TRBD1 (6 bases). V was clipped by 4 bases and J by 2 bases, with 15 bases between them. This CDR3 comprises 15 residues. In germline, CDR1 is SGHRS, CDR2 YFSETQ. CDR3 residues: CASSRTGISNTEAFF. The CDR3 DNA reads as TGCGCCAGCAGCCGAACAGGGATCAGTAACACTGAAGCTTTCTTT.

This clone was seen once. The rearrangement links TRBV5-1 to TRBJ2-7; the match to TRBD2 covers 12 bases. CDR3 size: 14 residues. V gave up 6 bases and J gave up 0 bases; unmatched junction bases: 1. Germline V gene sequence: CDR1 SGHRS, CDR2 YFSETQ. CDR3 coding DNA: TGCGCCAGCACGGGACTAGCGGGCTCCTACGAGCAGTACTTC. As protein: CASTGLAGSYEQYF.

The V and J genes are TRBV2 and TRBJ2-1; 9 bases line up with TRBD2. Per the germline V gene, CDR1 is SNHLY and CDR2 is FYNNEI. CDR3 length equals 16 residues. Germline trimming cut 3 bases from V and 2 bases from J; bases unmatched to any gene: 5. DNA for the CDR3: TGTGCCAGCAGTGAGAGGCGCGGGGGGGCCTACAATGAGCAGTTCTTC. This translates into CASSERRGGAYNEQFF.

The chain employs TRBV5-1 and TRBJ1-3, with 8 bases matching TRBD1. The CDR3 is made up of 16 amino acids. The junction had 6 bases not matched to a gene; V was cut back by 4 bases and J by 0 bases. The germline gives CDR1 SGHRS, CDR2 YFSETQ. The CDR3 loop reads CASSGTGWGSGNTIYF. As DNA, the CDR3 is TGCGCCAGCAGCGGGACAGGCTGGGGCTCTGGAAACACCATATATTTT.

Only a few counts were recorded for this clone. This chain connects TRBV27 to TRBJ1-5; 7 nucleotides line up with TRBD1. V was clipped by 5 bases and J by 3 bases; unmatched bases: 7. The germline V gene encodes CDR1 MNHEY and CDR2 SMNVEV (reference sequence). This CDR3 is 15 amino acids long. CDR3 protein: CASSPRDSYNQPQHF. CDR3 coding DNA: TGTGCCAGCAGTCCCCGGGACAGTTACAATCAGCCCCAGCATTTT.

This clone has more than one count but fewer than ten. The chain uses TRBV9 and TRBJ1-6, with no clear D. Germline values: CDR1 SGDLS, CDR2 YYNGEE. Trimming left V 0 bases short and J 6 bases short, with 7 bases between. This CDR3 contains 14 residues. CDR3: CASSVDGRNSPLHF. The CDR3 nucleotides are TGTGCCAGCAGCGTAGACGGTCGTAATTCACCCCTCCACTTT.

V is TRBV30 and J is TRBJ1-1; D is uncertain. V was cut by 4 bases and J by 6 bases, with 6 bases left in between. Germline V gives CDR1 GTSNPN, CDR2 SVGIG (reference sequence). This CDR3 region has 10 residues. In DNA form, the CDR3 reads TGTGCCTGGAAGAGGCCTGAAGCTTTCTTT. It codes for CAWKRPEAFF.

The rearrangement joins TRBV7-9 to TRBJ2-7, with D tentatively TRBD2 (5 bases). CDR3 length: 14 residues. Looked up from germline, CDR1 is SEHNR and CDR2 is FQNEAQ (reference sequence). Trimming stripped 5 bases from V and 5 bases from J, with 16 bases between. CDR3 loop: CASSRSKRVDEQYF. CDR3 nucleotides: TGTGCCAGCAGCCGTTCTAAGAGGGTCGACGAGCAGTACTTC.

Written as DNA, the CDR3 is TGCGCCAGCAGCACGGACATAATGAACACCGGGGAGCTGTTTTTT. This translates into CASSTDIMNTGELFF. J is TRBJ2-2 and V is TRBV4-3; D possibly corresponds to TRBD1 (5 bases). Between the trimmed V and J ends, which lost 5 bases and 1 base, there was a span of 11 bases. CDR3 size: 15 residues. The germline gives CDR1 LGHNA, CDR2 YSLEER.

This clone was counted a single time. The rearrangement links TRBV5-1 to TRBJ2-7; no clear D gene. V was shortened by 4 bases and J by 3 bases, with 11 bases between the two germline ends. CDR1 is SGHRS and CDR2 is YFSETQ in the germline V gene. CDR3 size: 13 residues. The CDR3: CASSLGMHYEQYF. The CDR3 DNA reads TGCGCCAGCAGCCTGGGAATGCACTACGAGCAGTACTTC.

This chain connects TRBV6-5 to TRBJ1-2; D unclear. Germline-derived CDR1 and CDR2 are MNHEY and SVGAGI. This CDR3 comprises 15 residues. V was clipped by 2 bases and J by 4 bases, with 14 bases between them. The DNA of the CDR3 is TGTGCCAGCAGTTACGGGAGGTCGGTCTTCTATGGCTACACCTTC. It specifies CASSYGRSVFYGYTF.

CDR3 coding DNA: TGTGCCTGGAGAAGGGATGGCTACGAGCAGTACTTC. Translating it yields CAWRRDGYEQYF. The V and J genes are TRBV30 and TRBJ2-7; D not resolved. Germline V gene data show CDR1 as GTSNPN and CDR2 as SVGIG (reference sequence). V was trimmed by 3 bases and J by 3 bases, leaving 9 bases between them. The CDR3 covers 12 residues. The full variable domain, with the rest looked up from reference TRBV30 and TRBJ2-7, is SQTIHQWPATLVQPVGSPLSLECTVEGTSNPNLYWYRQAAGRGLQLLFYSVGIGQISSEVPQNLSASRPQDRQFILSSKKLLLSDSGFYLCAWRRDGYEQYFGPGTRLTVT.